These 27 T cell receptor beta chains came from one sample sequenced in a study of beta chain features in type 1 diabetes. The whole isolated RNA underwent reverse transcription, so sequencing captured expressed TCRB transcripts. The method was immunoSEQ multiplex PCR; TCRdb's version includes in-frame clones alone and lacks a portion of them. Of roughly 300,000 clones detected, approximately 15% appear once; the ten largest clones hold more than 6.5%. Sequencing used central memory CD4+ T cells from blood. The origin of the receptors is a man aged 25 to 45 in good health.

This clone came up many times. The chain joins TRBV10-1 to TRBJ2-5, with no clear D. The CDR3 has 13 amino acids. CDR1 is WNHNN, CDR2 SYGVQD, per germline (reference sequence). The ends were cut back, 0 bases at V and 7 bases at J, with 9 bases in the middle. The CDR3 coding sequence is TGCGCCAGCAGTGAGTCAAGATCTGGGACCCAGTACTTC. It translates to CASSESRSGTQYF.

As concerns this clone: This sample includes further DNA sequences coding for the same CDR3. In nucleotides, the CDR3 is TGTGCCAGCAGCTTAAGGGGAAATCAGCCCCAGCATTTT. Translated: CASSLRGNQPQHF. This chain links TRBV7-2 with TRBJ1-5, with a weak D call TRBD1 (5 bases). In germline, CDR1 is SGHTA, CDR2 FQGNSA. CDR3 length: 13 residues. V shed 2 bases and J shed 4 bases, with 6 bases lying between them.

This clone was seen at least ten times. This chain links TRBV19 with TRBJ2-5; D gene unclear. This CDR3 spans 14 amino acids. Germline CDR1 is LNHDA and CDR2 is SQIVND (reference sequence). The germline V and J ends were trimmed by 6 bases and 0 bases, with 11 bases remaining between them. The CDR3 nucleotides read TGTGCCAGTAGCCCGGCGATGTACCAAGAGACCCAGTACTTC. Translation: CASSPAMYQETQYF.

This clone was detected only a few times. At the DNA level, this CDR3 is encoded by other sequences in the same sample as well. The chain uses TRBV6-1 and TRBJ2-1; a weak D match, TRBD1 (6 bases). The CDR3 covers 14 residues. The V and J ends lost 3 bases and 0 bases respectively, with 6 bases between them. In germline, CDR1 is MNHNS, CDR2 SASEGT. The CDR3: CASSDRGSYNEQFF. DNA of the CDR3: TGTGCCAGCAGTGACAGGGGCTCCTACAATGAGCAGTTCTTC.

The chain employs TRBV7-9 and TRBJ2-2; TRBD2 agrees at 8 bases. Germline CDR1 is SEHNR and CDR2 is FQNEAQ (reference sequence). The CDR3 length is 13 residues. This CDR3 is CALERERTGELFF. The DNA for the CDR3 is TGTGCTCTAGAGCGGGAGCGGACCGGGGAGCTGTTTTTT.

This clone came up a few times. This chain uses TRBV5-6 with TRBJ2-7, with TRBD2 as a possible D gene (5 bases). The CDR3 is 13 amino acids. The germline gives CDR1 SGHDT, CDR2 YYEEEE. V was pared by 4 bases and J by 7 bases, with 15 bases between. CDR3 sequence reads: CASSRVGVREQYV. Here the CDR3 DNA reads TGTGCCAGCAGCAGGGTCGGGGTTCGTGAGCAGTACGTC.

The V and J genes are TRBV7-9 and TRBJ2-1; tentatively, D is TRBD1 (5 bases). Germline values: CDR1 SEHNR, CDR2 FQNEAQ (reference sequence). CDR3 length equals 14 residues. With 1 base removed from V and 12 bases from J, the gap between germline ends came to 16 bases. In DNA, the CDR3 is TGTGCCAGCAGCTTAGTCAGGGTAGACTCGGGGCAGTTCTTC. Translation gives CASSLVRVDSGQFF.

On this clone itself: At one end, the junction sequence differs from germline, possibly due to a read error. The sample contains more than one DNA sequence encoding this CDR3. This chain connects TRBV5-1 to TRBJ2-5; 11 bases fit TRBD2. CDR3 size: 14 residues. Per germline, CDR1 SGHRS and CDR2 YFSETQ. CDR3 DNA sequence: TGTGCCAGCAGCCCCCGGACTAGCGGGGAGACCCAGTACTTC. Encoded protein: CASSPRTSGETQYF. Drawing the rest from reference TRBV5-1 and TRBJ2-5, the complete variable domain is KAGVTQTPRYLIKTRGQQVTLSCSPISGHRSVSWYQQTPGQGLQFLFEYFSETQRNKGNFPGRFSGRQFSNSRSEMNVSTLELGDSALYLCASSPRTSGETQYFGPGTRLLVL.

This clone appeared many times. The sample carries other DNA sequences with the same CDR3. The J gene is TRBJ1-2, the V gene TRBV27, with 11 bases identical to TRBD1. The V and J ends lost 6 bases and 4 bases, in that order; junction bases with no gene match: 4. There are 14 residues in the CDR3. Germline CDR1 is MNHEY and CDR2 is SMNVEV (reference sequence). CDR3 DNA: TGTGCCAGCAGCTTGGGGACAGGGGGCTATGGCTACACCTTC. It specifies CASSLGTGGYGYTF.

The J gene is TRBJ1-3, the V gene TRBV7-2; D gene uncertain. CDR1 SGHTA and CDR2 FQGNSA come from the germline V gene. CDR3 length equals 13 residues. Deletions cut 0 bases from V and 5 bases from J, with 5 bases between. CDR3 loop: CASSLAARNTIYF. The CDR3 region has the DNA TGTGCCAGCAGCTTAGCAGCGAGAAACACCATATATTTT.

In its sample, this clone was seen a few times. This sequence joins TRBV29-1 and TRBJ1-1; D is undetermined. The germline V gene encodes CDR1 SQVTM and CDR2 ANQGSEA. Deletions cut 5 bases from V and 1 base from J, with 8 bases between. The CDR3 totals 12 residues. CDR3 sequence: CSVRVSNTEAFF. The CDR3 bases are TGCAGCGTTCGGGTCTCGAACACTGAAGCTTTCTTT.

The chain employs TRBV18 and TRBJ2-7; D might be TRBD1 (6 bases). V lost 3 bases and J 3 bases, leaving 6 bases between the germline ends. Germline V CDR1 and CDR2: KGHSH, LQKENI. The CDR3 spans 12 residues. CDR3 in amino acids: CASSPGHYEQYF. DNA of the CDR3: TGTGCCAGCTCACCGGGACACTACGAGCAGTACTTC.

This clone has just one count. The chain recombines TRBV5-6 with TRBJ2-3; D ambiguous. The germline V gene encodes CDR1 SGHDT and CDR2 YYEEEE. The CDR3 length is 12 residues. The V end lost 6 bases, the J end lost 7 bases, and 12 bases lay between the germline ends. The CDR3 nucleotides are TGTGCCAGCAAAGGAATCACTAATACGCAGTATTTT. Amino acids: CASKGITNTQYF.

The sample holds a few counts of this clone. The V gene is TRBV5-4, the J gene TRBJ1-2; 7 nucleotides agree with TRBD1. CDR1 and CDR2 from the germline V gene are SGHNT and YYREEE (reference sequence). The CDR3 spans 15 residues. The junction had 11 bases not matched to a gene; V was cut back by 7 bases and J by 2 bases. CDR3 sequence: CASRRGEDQNYGYTF. The CDR3 coding sequence is TGTGCCAGCCGCAGGGGGGAAGACCAAAACTATGGCTACACCTTC.

This clone has a handful of counts. The rearrangement uses TRBV5-6 and TRBJ2-7; D is uncertain. CDR3 size: 15 residues. V was pared by 4 bases and J by 6 bases, with 20 bases between. Germline V gene sequence: CDR1 SGHDT, CDR2 YYEEEE. CDR3: CASSAWTPLSSEQYV. The CDR3 region has the DNA TGTGCCAGCAGCGCGTGGACGCCCCTTAGTTCCGAGCAGTACGTC.

This chain joins TRBV11-3 and TRBJ2-5; a possible D gene is TRBD1 (5 bases). Trimming pared 2 bases from V and 5 bases from J, leaving 18 bases between. Germline CDR1 and CDR2: SGHNT and YENEEA. The CDR3 length is 16 residues. The CDR3, as DNA: TGTGCCAGCAGCTTATGGGTTCCAGGGAAGGGGGAGACCCAGTACTTC. Translated, it gives CASSLWVPGKGETQYF.

This clone was observed a handful of times. The chain is built from TRBV7-6 and TRBJ2-3; tentative D call: TRBD2 (6 bases). The CDR3 is 16 amino acids. Trimming shortened V by 5 bases and J by 4 bases, and 19 bases separated the two germline ends. Germline V gene sequence: CDR1 SGHVS, CDR2 FNYEAQ. In DNA form, the CDR3 reads TGTGCCAGCAGCAGGGGACCGGGACCGGGGGCAGATACGCAGTATTTT. Residues: CASSRGPGPGADTQYF.

This clone occurred a few times. V usage is TRBV5-1 and J usage is TRBJ2-1; TRBD1 matches 10 bases. Germline assignment: CDR1 SGHRS and CDR2 YFSETQ. V shed 5 bases and J 6 bases; nucleotides not matched to a gene: 14. This CDR3 comprises 17 residues. The CDR3 DNA reads as TGCGCCAGCAGTCGGACGGGACAGGGGACTTCGGGCAATGAGCAGTTCTTC. Translation gives CASSRTGQGTSGNEQFF.

The genes are TRBV7-6 and TRBJ2-7; the D gene is possibly TRBD1 (6 bases). V was clipped by 5 bases and J by 3 bases, with 11 bases between them. CDR3 length: 13 residues. Germline assignment: CDR1 SGHVS and CDR2 FNYEAQ. The CDR3 sequence is CASSRDTGYEQYV. CDR3 coding DNA: TGTGCCAGCAGCCGGGACACCGGCTACGAGCAGTACGTC.

The chain joins TRBV5-5 to TRBJ2-1, with 11 bases matching TRBD2. The germline CDR1 and CDR2 sequences are SGHKS and YYEKEE (reference sequence). The CDR3 sequence is 16 residues long. The junction had 7 bases not matched to a gene; V was cut back by 3 bases and J by 5 bases. The CDR3 DNA follows: TGTGCCAGCAGCTGGGTGAGACTAGCGGGGAACAATGAGCAGTTCTTC. Translated: CASSWVRLAGNNEQFF.

The chain joins TRBV2 to TRBJ1-2; 10 bases match TRBD1. V shed 2 bases and J 8 bases; nucleotides not matched to a gene: 8. The CDR3 is 15 residues long. CDR1 is SNHLY and CDR2 is FYNNEI in the germline V gene. The chain's CDR3 is CASSEFPGQGEGYTF. For the CDR3, the DNA is TGTGCCAGCAGTGAATTCCCCGGACAGGGGGAAGGCTACACCTTC.

This chain uses TRBV29-1 with TRBJ2-3, with D possibly matching TRBD1 (6 bases). CDR1 and CDR2 from the germline V gene are SQVTM and ANQGSEA. Deletions cut 0 bases from V and 2 bases from J, with 18 bases between. The CDR3 runs 17 residues. The CDR3 protein is CSVEEGAGPLNTDTQYF. CDR3 sequence (DNA): TGCAGCGTTGAAGAGGGGGCAGGACCGTTAAACACAGATACGCAGTATTTT.

This clone was observed a few times. This sequence joins TRBV5-1 and TRBJ1-2; TRBD1 is a possible D gene (5 bases). Germline assignment: CDR1 SGHRS and CDR2 YFSETQ. V lost 5 bases and J lost 3, with 11 bases in between. The length of the CDR3 is 13 residues. DNA for the CDR3: TGCGCCAGCAGTCGGGGGAACGACTATGGCTACACCTTC. Translating gives CASSRGNDYGYTF.

This clone is classed as medium-sized. V gene TRBV27 combines with J gene TRBJ2-1, with TRBD2 identical over 10 bases. The CDR3 is 15 amino acids. Germline V gives CDR1 MNHEY, CDR2 SMNVEV (reference sequence). V was clipped by 8 bases and J by 7 bases; unmatched bases: 11. The chain's CDR3 is CASLNLAGVSNEQFF. Here the CDR3 DNA reads TGTGCCAGCCTCAACCTAGCGGGAGTATCAAATGAGCAGTTCTTC.

The gene calls are TRBV9 and TRBJ2-5; D is unresolved. Germline V gene lookup returns CDR1 SGDLS and CDR2 YYNGEE. The CDR3 covers 13 residues. Trimming took off 2 bases at V and 9 bases at J, with 14 bases between the two ends. The CDR3 spells CASSVDQAPAQYF. DNA for the CDR3: TGTGCCAGCAGCGTGGACCAAGCACCGGCCCAGTACTTC.

The V call is TRBV5-4, the J call TRBJ1-2, with D hard to call. V was cut by 2 bases and J by 1 base, with 9 bases left in between. The CDR3 length is 14 residues. CDR1 is SGHNT, CDR2 YYREEE, per germline (reference sequence). CDR3 DNA: TGTGCCAGCAGCTTTCGTCAGGTTAACTATGGCTACACCTTC. Translation gives CASSFRQVNYGYTF. Full variable domain (missing parts from reference TRBV5-4 and TRBJ1-2): ETGVTQSPTHLIKTRGQQVTLRCSSQSGHNTVSWYQQALGQGPQFIFQYYREEENGRGNFPPRFSGLQFPNYSSELNVNALELDDSALYLCASSFRQVNYGYTFGSGTRLTVV.

CDR3 region: CAWNLDRGLGQYF. In DNA, the CDR3 is TGTGCCTGGAACCTAGACAGGGGCCTAGGGCAGTATTTT. The chain carries TRBV30 and TRBJ2-3; 8 nucleotides line up with TRBD1. J was trimmed by 11 bases and V by 4 bases; bases with no gene match: 11. Germline CDR1 is GTSNPN and CDR2 is SVGIG (reference sequence). The CDR3 covers 13 residues. The whole variable domain, filled in from reference TRBV30 and TRBJ2-3, reads SQTIHQWPATLVQPVGSPLSLECTVEGTSNPNLYWYRQAAGRGLQLLFYSVGIGQISSEVPQNLSASRPQDRQFILSSKKLLLSDSGFYLCAWNLDRGLGQYFGPGTRLTVL.